Below are 8 T cell receptor beta chains sequenced from a single sample in a study of stem cell transplantation in POMP-related autoinflammatory disease. The table came from immunoSEQ multiplex PCR; TCRdb's copy has only in-frame clones and leaves some out. The table lists tens of thousands of clones, under 95% of them singletons. The sequenced sample was CD4+ T cells from PBMCs, obtained after stem cell transplantation. These receptors were collected from a human patient with POMP-related autoinflammation and immune dysregulation (PRAID). Some T cells may be the graft donor's.

The CDR3 bases are TGCGCCAGCAGCTTGGGATCAGCGAGCCGCCCCTACGAGCAGTACTTC. It specifies CASSLGSASRPYEQYF. This chain joins TRBV5-1 and TRBJ2-7; no clear D. From germline, CDR1 is SGHRS and CDR2 YFSETQ. The CDR3 spans 16 residues. The V gene lost 0 bases and the J gene lost 2 bases, with 15 bases spanning the gap.

The chain couples TRBV29-1 to TRBJ2-5, with 11 positions matching TRBD2. CDR3 length: 13 residues. Germline values: CDR1 SQVTM, CDR2 ANQGSEA. The ends lost 6 bases at V and 5 bases at J; junction bases unmatched: 5. CDR3 nucleotides: TGCAGCGTCCGACTAGCGGGGAGGGAGACCCAGTACTTC. As protein: CSVRLAGRETQYF.

About this clone itself: Within the sample, other DNA sequences also encode this same CDR3. Here the CDR3 reads CASSPGQGNTEAFF. The CDR3 coding sequence is TGCGCCAGCAGCCCTGGACAGGGGAACACTGAAGCTTTCTTT. This chain connects TRBV5-1 to TRBJ1-1; TRBD1 matches 8 bases. The CDR3 runs 14 residues. Germline V gives CDR1 SGHRS, CDR2 YFSETQ. The V segment lost 4 bases and the J segment 1 base; nucleotides outside the gene matches: 3.

This chain joins TRBV11-2 and TRBJ1-2; D unclear. V lost 1 base and J lost 10, with 4 bases in between. Looked up from germline, CDR1 is SGHAT and CDR2 is FQNNGV. The CDR3 covers 10 residues. CDR3 sequence reads: CASSLVSYTF. The CDR3 coding sequence is TGTGCCAGCAGCTTAGTTTCCTACACCTTC.

This chain uses TRBV20-1 with TRBJ1-5; D is perhaps TRBD1 (6 bases). The CDR3 loop spans 11 amino acids. Trimming removed 5 bases from V and 11 bases from J, with 13 bases in between. The germline V gene encodes CDR1 DFQATT and CDR2 SNEGSKA (reference sequence). The CDR3 nucleotides read TGCAGTGCTGTGCAGGGGATGGCCCAGCATTTT. The encoded protein is CSAVQGMAQHF.

This chain connects TRBV28 to TRBJ1-6; the match to TRBD1 covers 7 bases. Per germline, CDR1 MDHEN and CDR2 SYDVKM. CDR3 length equals 14 residues. J gave up 14 bases and V 5 bases, and 12 bases lay outside the gene matches. In DNA, the CDR3 is TGTGCCAGCAGTCCCCCTGACAGGGCCCATACCCTCCACTTT. It codes for CASSPPDRAHTLHF.

The gene calls are TRBV6-1 and TRBJ1-2, with D unclear. Germline CDR1 is MNHNS and CDR2 is SASEGT. V was cut by 3 bases and J by 2 bases, with 4 bases left in between. The CDR3 sequence is 12 residues long. Here the CDR3 reads CASSDTNYGYTF. In nucleotides, the CDR3 is TGTGCCAGCAGTGATACGAACTATGGCTACACCTTC.

The V call is TRBV5-6, the J call TRBJ1-4, with 7 positions matching TRBD1. Germline V CDR1 and CDR2: SGHDT, YYEEEE. V was pared by 3 bases and J by 8 bases, with 7 bases of the junction left unmatched. This CDR3 comprises 14 residues. CDR3 amino acids: CASSWTGFREKLFF. The CDR3 DNA reads as TGTGCCAGCAGCTGGACAGGATTTCGAGAAAAACTGTTTTTT.